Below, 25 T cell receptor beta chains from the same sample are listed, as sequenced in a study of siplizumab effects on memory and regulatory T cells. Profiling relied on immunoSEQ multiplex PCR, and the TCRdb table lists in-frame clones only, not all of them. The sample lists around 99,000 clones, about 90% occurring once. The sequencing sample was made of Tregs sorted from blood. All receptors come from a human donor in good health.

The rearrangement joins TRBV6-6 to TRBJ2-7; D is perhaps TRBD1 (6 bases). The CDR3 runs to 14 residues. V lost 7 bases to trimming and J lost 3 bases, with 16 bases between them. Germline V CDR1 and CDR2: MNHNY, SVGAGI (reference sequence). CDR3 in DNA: TGTGCCAGCAATTCCTTCCGGGACAACTACGAGCAGTACTTC. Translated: CASNSFRDNYEQYF.

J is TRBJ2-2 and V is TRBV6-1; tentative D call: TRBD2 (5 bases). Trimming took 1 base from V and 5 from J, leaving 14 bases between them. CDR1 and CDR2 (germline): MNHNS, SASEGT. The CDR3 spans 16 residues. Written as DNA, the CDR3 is TGTGCCAGCAGTGAAGTTGGCCGGGGAATAACCGGGGAGCTGTTTTTT. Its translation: CASSEVGRGITGELFF.

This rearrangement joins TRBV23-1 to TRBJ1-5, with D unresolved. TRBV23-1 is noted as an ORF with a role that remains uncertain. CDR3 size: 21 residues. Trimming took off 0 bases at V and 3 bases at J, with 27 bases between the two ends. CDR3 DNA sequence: TGCGCCAGCAGTCAATCCGGATCGGCAGAAACCATGGCCGGGCACAATCAGCCCCAGCATTTT. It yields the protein CASSQSGSAETMAGHNQPQHF.

The CDR3 sequence: CATSSQYTELAKNIQYF. CDR3 sequence (DNA): TGTGCCACCAGCTCCCAATACACCGAACTAGCCAAAAACATTCAGTACTTC. The chain employs TRBV15 and TRBJ2-4; no clear D. V was pared by 5 bases and J by 0 bases, with 17 bases between. Germline values: CDR1 LNHNV, CDR2 YYDKDF (reference sequence). This CDR3 is built from 17 residues.

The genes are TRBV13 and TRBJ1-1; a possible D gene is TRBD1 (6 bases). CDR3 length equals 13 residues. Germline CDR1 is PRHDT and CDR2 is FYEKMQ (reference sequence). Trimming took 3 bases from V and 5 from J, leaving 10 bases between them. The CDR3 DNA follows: TGTGCCAGCAGCTTCGAGGGGGGGACTGAAGCTTTCTTT. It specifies CASSFEGGTEAFF.

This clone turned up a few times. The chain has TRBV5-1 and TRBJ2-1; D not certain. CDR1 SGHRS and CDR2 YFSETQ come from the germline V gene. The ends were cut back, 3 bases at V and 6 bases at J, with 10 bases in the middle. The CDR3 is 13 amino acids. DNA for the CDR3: TGCGCCAGCAGCTCTCCTGGCGGCAATGAGCAGTTCTTC. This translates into CASSSPGGNEQFF.

The CDR3 reads CASIRRAGNYGYTF. CDR3 nucleotide sequence: TGTGCCAGCATTCGGCGAGCAGGGAACTATGGCTACACCTTC. The chain carries TRBV6-1 and TRBJ1-2, with a weak D call TRBD1 (5 bases). Trimming cost V 7 bases and J 2 bases, with 14 bases left between them. The CDR3 has 14 amino acids. Germline CDR1 reads MNHNS; CDR2 reads SASEGT.

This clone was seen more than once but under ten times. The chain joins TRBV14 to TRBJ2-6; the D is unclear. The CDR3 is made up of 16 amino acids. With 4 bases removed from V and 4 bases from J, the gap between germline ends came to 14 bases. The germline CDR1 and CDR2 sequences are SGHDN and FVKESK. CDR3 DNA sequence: TGTGCCAGCAGCCCGGTACATTTTTCAGGGGCCAACGTCCTGACTTTC. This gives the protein CASSPVHFSGANVLTF.

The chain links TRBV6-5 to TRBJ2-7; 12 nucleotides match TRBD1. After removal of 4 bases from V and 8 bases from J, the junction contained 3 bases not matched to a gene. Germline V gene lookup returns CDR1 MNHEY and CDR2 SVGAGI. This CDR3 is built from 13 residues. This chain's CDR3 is CASSSGQGAKQYF. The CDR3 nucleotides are TGTGCCAGCAGTTCGGGACAGGGGGCCAAGCAGTACTTC.

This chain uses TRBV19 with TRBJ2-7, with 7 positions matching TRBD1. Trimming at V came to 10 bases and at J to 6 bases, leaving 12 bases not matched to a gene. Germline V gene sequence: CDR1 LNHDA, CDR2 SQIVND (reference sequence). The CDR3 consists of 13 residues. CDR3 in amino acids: CATKGWDSPEQYF. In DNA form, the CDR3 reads TGTGCCACCAAAGGATGGGACAGCCCCGAGCAGTACTTC.

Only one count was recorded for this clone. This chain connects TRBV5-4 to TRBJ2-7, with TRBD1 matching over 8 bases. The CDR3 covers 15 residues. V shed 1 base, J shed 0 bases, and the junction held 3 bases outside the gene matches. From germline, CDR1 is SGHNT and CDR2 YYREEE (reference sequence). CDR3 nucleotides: TGTGCCAGCAGCTTGCCAGGGGGCAACTCCTACGAGCAGTACTTC. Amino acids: CASSLPGGNSYEQYF.

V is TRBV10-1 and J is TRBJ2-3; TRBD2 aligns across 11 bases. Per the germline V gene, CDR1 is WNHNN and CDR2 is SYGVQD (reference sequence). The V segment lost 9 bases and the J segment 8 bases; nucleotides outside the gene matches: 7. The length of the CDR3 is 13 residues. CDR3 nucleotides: TGCGCCAGTAGCGGGAGGGCCGGGGTTACGCAGTATTTT. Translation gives CASSGRAGVTQYF.

CDR3 sequence (DNA): TGTGCCAGCAGTCGGGACCTTGGAGGTGGTCAGCCCCAGCATTTT. This sequence encodes CASSRDLGGGQPQHF. This chain joins TRBV28 and TRBJ1-5; tentatively, D is TRBD1 (5 bases). V lost 5 bases and J 6 bases, leaving 17 bases between the germline ends. CDR3 length: 15 residues. The germline CDR1 and CDR2 sequences are MDHEN and SYDVKM.

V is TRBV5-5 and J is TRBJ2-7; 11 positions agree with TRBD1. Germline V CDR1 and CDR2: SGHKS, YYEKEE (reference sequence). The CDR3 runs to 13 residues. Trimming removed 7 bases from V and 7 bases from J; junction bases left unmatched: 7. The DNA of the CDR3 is TGTGCCAGCGCCCGGGACAGGGGGTTTGAGCAGTACTTC. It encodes CASARDRGFEQYF.

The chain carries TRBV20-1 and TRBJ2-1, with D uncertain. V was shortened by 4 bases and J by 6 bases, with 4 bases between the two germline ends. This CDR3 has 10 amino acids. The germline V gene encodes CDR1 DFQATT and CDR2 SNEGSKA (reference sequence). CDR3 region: CSATLNEQFF. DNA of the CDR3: TGCAGTGCTACCCTCAATGAGCAGTTCTTC.

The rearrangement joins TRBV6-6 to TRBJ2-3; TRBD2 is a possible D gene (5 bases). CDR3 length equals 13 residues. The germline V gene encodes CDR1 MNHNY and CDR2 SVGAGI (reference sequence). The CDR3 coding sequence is TGTGCTAGCGAGGGCCAATCCACAGATACGCAGTATTTT. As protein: CASEGQSTDTQYF.

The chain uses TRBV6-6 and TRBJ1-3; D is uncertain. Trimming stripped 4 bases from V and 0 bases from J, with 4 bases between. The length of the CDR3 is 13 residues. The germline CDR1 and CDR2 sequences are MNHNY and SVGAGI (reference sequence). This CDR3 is CASSSGSGNTIYF. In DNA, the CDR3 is TGTGCCAGCAGTTCTGGCTCTGGAAACACCATATATTTT.

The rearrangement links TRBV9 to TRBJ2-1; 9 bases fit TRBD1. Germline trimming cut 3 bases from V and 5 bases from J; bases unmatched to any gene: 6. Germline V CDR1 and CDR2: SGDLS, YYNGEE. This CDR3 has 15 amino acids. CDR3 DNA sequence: TGTGCCAGCAGCGCCGGGACAGGGCACAACAATGAGCAGTTCTTC. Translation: CASSAGTGHNNEQFF.

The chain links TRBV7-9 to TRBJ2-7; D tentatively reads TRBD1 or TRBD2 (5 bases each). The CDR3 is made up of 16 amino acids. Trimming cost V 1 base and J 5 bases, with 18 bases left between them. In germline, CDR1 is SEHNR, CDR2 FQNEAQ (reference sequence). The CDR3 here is CASSLGGDRSPNEQYF. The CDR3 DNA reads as TGTGCCAGCAGCTTAGGAGGGGACCGGTCCCCAAACGAGCAGTACTTC. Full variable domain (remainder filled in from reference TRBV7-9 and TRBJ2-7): DTGVSQNPRHKITKRGQNVTFRCDPISEHNRLYWYRQTLGQGPEFLTYFQNEAQLEKSRLLSDRFSAERPKGSFSTLEIQRTEQGDSAMYLCASSLGGDRSPNEQYFGPGTRLTVT.

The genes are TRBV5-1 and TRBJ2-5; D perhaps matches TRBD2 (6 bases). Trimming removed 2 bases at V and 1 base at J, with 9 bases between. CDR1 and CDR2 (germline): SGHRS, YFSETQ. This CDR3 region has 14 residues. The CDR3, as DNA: TGCGCCAGCAGCTTCGGAGGGTCCCAAGAGACCCAGTACTTC. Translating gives CASSFGGSQETQYF.

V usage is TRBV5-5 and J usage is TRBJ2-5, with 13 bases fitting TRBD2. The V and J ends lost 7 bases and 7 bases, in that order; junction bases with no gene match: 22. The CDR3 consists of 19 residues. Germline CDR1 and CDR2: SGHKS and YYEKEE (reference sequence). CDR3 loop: CASARPRLAGGYLGGTQYF. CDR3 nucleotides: TGTGCCAGCGCCCGTCCGAGACTAGCGGGAGGATATCTTGGGGGGACCCAGTACTTC.

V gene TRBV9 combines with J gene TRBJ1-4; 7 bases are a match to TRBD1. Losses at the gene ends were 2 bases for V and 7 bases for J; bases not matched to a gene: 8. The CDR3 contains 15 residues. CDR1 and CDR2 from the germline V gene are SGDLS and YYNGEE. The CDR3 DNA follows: TGTGCCAGCAGCGTTGGGACAGCGGGGGGTGAAAAACTGTTTTTT. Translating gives CASSVGTAGGEKLFF.

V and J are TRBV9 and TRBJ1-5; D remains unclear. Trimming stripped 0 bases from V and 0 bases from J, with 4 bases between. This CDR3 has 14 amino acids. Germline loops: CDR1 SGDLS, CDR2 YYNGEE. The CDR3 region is CASSVDGSNQPQHF. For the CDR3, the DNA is TGTGCCAGCAGCGTAGATGGTAGCAATCAGCCCCAGCATTTT.

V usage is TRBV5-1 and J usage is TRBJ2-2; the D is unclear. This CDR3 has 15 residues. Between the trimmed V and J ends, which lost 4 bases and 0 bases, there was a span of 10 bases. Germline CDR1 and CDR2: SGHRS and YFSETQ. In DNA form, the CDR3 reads TGCGCCAGCAGCCCCAGAGGACCGAACACCGGGGAGCTGTTTTTT. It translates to CASSPRGPNTGELFF.

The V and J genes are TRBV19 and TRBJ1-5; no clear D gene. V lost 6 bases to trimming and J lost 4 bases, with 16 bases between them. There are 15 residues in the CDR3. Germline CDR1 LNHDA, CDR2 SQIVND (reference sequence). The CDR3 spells CASSYWSVQNQPQHF. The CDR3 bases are TGTGCCAGTAGCTATTGGTCCGTACAAAATCAGCCCCAGCATTTT.